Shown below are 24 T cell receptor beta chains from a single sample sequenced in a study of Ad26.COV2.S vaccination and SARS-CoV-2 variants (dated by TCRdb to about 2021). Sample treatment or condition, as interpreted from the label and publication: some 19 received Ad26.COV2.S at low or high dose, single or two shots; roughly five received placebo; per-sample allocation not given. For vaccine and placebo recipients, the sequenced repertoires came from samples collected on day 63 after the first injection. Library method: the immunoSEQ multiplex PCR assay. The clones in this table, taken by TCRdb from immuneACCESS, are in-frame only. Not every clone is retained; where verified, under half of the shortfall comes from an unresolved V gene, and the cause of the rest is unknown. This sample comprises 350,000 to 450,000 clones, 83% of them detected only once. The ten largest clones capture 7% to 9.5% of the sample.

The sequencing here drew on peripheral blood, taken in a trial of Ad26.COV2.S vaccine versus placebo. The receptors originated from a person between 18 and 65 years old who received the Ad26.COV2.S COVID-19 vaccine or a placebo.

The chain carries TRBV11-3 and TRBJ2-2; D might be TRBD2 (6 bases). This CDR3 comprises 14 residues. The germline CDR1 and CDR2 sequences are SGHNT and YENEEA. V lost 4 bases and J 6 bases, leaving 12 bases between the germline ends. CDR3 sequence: CASSSRGGAGELFF. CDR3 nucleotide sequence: TGTGCCAGCAGCTCGAGAGGCGGGGCCGGGGAGCTGTTTTTT.

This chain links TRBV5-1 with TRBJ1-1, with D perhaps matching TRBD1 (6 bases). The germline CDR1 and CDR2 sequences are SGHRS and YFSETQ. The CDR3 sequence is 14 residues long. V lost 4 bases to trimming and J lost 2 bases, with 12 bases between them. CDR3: CASSPQGINTEAFF. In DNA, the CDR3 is TGCGCCAGCAGCCCCCAGGGGATCAACACTGAAGCTTTCTTT.

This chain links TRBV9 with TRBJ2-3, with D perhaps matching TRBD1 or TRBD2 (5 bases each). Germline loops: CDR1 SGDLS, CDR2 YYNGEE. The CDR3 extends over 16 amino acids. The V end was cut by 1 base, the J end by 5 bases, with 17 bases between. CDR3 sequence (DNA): TGTGCCAGCAGCGTATCCGGGACCCCTCGACAAGATACGCAGTATTTT. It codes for CASSVSGTPRQDTQYF.

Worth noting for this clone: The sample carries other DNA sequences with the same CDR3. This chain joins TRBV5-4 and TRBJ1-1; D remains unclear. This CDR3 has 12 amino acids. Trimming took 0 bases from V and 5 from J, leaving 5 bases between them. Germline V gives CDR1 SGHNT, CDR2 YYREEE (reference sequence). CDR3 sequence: CASSLGRTEAFF. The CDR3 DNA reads TGTGCCAGCAGCTTGGGTCGGACTGAAGCTTTCTTT.

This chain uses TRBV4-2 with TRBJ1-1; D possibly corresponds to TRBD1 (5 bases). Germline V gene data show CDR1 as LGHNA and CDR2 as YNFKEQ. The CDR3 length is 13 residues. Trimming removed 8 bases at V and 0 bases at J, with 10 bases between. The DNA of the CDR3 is TGTGCCAGCGGGACCATTATGAACACTGAAGCTTTCTTT. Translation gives CASGTIMNTEAFF.

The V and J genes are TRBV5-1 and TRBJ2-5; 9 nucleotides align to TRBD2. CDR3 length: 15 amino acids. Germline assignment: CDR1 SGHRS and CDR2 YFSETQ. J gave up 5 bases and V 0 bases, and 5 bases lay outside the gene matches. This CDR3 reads CASSLVGLALETQYF. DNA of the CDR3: TGCGCCAGCAGCTTGGTGGGACTAGCACTGGAGACCCAGTACTTC.

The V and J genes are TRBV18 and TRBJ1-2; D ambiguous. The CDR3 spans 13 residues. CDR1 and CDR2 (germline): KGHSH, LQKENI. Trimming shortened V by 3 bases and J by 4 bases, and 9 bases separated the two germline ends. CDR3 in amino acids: CASSPGQIYGYTF. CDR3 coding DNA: TGTGCCAGCTCACCTGGGCAGATCTATGGCTACACCTTC.

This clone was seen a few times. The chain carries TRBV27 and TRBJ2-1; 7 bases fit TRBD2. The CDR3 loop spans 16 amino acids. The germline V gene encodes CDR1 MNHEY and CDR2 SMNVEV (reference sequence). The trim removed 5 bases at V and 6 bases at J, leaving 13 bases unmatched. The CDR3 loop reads CASSPRWLAASNEQFF. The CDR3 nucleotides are TGTGCCAGCAGTCCGCGGTGGCTAGCGGCATCCAATGAGCAGTTCTTC.

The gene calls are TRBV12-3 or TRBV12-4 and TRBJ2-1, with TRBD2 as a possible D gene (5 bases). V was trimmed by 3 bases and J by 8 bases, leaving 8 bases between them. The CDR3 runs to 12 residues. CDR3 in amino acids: CASSLRVDEQFF. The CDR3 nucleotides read TGTGCCAGCAGTTTGCGGGTTGATGAGCAGTTCTTC.

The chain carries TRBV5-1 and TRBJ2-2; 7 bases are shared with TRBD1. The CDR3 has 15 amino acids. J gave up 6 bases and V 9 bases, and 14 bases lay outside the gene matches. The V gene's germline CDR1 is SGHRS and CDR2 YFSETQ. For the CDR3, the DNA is TGCGCCACCTCGTCGACAGGGCCTATCTCCGGGGAGCTGTTTTTT. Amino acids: CATSSTGPISGELFF.

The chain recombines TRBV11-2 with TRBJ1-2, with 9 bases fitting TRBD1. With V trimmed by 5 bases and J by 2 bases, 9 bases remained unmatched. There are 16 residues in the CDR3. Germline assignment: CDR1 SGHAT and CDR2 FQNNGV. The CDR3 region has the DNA TGTGCCAGCAGCCCTGGGACAGGGTGGCGCAACTATGGCTACACCTTC. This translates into CASSPGTGWRNYGYTF.

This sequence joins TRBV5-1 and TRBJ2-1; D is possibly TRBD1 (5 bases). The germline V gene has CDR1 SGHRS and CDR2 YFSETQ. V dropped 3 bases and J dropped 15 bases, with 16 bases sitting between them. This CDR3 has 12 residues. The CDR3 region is CASSSEGAVRFF. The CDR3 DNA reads TGCGCCAGCAGCTCCGAAGGGGCGGTTAGGTTCTTC.

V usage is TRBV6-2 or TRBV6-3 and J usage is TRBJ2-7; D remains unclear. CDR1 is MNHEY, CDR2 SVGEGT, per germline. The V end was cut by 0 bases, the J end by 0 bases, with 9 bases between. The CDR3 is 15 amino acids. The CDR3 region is CASSYSTVSSYEQYF. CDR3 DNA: TGTGCCAGCAGTTACTCGACGGTAAGCTCCTACGAGCAGTACTTC.

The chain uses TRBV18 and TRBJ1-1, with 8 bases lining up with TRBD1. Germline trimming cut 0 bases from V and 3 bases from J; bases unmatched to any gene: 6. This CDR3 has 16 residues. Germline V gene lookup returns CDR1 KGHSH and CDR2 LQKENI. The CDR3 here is CASSPPRQGWYTEAFF. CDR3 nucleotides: TGTGCCAGCTCACCACCTCGACAGGGGTGGTACACTGAAGCTTTCTTT.

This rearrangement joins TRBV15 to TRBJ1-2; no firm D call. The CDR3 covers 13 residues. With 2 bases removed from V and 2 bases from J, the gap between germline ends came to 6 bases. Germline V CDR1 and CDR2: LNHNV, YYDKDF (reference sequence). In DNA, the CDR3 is TGTGCCACCAGCAGAATACCGAACTATGGCTACACCTTC. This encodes CATSRIPNYGYTF.

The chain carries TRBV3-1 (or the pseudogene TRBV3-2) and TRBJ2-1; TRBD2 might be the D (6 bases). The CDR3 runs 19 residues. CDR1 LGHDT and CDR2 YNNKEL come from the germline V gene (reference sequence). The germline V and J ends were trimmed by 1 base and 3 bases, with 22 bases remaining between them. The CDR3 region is CASSQVALELAGNYNEQFF. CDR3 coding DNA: TGTGCCAGCAGCCAAGTTGCCCTTGAACTAGCTGGGAACTACAATGAGCAGTTCTTC.

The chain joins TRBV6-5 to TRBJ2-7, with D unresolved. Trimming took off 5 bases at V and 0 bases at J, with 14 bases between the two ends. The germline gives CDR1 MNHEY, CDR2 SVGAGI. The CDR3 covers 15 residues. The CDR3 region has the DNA TGTGCCAGCAGTAGAGATTCGACGGACTCCTACGAGCAGTACTTC. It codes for CASSRDSTDSYEQYF.

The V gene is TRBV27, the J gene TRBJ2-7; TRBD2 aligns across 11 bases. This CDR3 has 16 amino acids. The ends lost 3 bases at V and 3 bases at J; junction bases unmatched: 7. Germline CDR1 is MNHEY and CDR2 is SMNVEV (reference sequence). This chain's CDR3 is CASSFLPGLADYEQYF. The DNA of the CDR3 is TGTGCCAGCAGTTTCTTACCGGGACTAGCGGACTACGAGCAGTACTTC.

CDR3 DNA sequence: TGCGCCAGCAGCTCGGGGGGACACCGTCAGGAGCTGTTTTTT. Residues: CASSSGGHRQELFF. This chain joins TRBV5-1 and TRBJ2-2, with D maybe TRBD2 (7 bases). CDR1 and CDR2 (germline): SGHRS, YFSETQ. This CDR3 comprises 14 residues. V was shortened by 3 bases and J by 10 bases, with 16 bases between the two germline ends. Full variable domain (rest looked up from reference TRBV5-1 and TRBJ2-2): KAGVTQTPRYLIKTRGQQVTLSCSPISGHRSVSWYQQTPGQGLQFLFEYFSETQRNKGNFPGRFSGRQFSNSRSEMNVSTLELGDSALYLCASSSGGHRQELFFGEGSRLTVL.

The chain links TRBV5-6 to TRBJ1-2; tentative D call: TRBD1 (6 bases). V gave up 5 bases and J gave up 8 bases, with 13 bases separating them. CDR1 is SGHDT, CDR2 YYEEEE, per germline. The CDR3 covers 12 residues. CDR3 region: CASRYGQSGYTF. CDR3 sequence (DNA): TGTGCCAGCAGGTACGGACAGAGCGGCTACACCTTC.

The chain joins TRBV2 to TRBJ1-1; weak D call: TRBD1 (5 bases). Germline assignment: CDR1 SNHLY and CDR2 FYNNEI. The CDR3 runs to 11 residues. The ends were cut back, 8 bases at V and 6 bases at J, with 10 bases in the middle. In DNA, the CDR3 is TGTGCCAGCTGCAGGGACGCTGAAGCTTTCTTT. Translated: CASCRDAEAFF.

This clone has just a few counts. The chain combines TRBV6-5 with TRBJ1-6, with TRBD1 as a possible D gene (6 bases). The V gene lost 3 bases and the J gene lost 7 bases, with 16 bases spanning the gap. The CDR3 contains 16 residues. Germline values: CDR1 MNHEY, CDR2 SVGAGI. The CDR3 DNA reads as TGTGCCAGCAGTTATCAAATCGACAGGCTAAATTCACCCCTCCACTTT. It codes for CASSYQIDRLNSPLHF.

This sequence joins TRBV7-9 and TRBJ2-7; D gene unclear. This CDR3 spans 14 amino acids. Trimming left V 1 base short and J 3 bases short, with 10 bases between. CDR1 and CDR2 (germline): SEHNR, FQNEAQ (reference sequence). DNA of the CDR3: TGTGCCAGCAGCTTAGGGCGACACAGCTACGAGCAGTACTTC. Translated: CASSLGRHSYEQYF.

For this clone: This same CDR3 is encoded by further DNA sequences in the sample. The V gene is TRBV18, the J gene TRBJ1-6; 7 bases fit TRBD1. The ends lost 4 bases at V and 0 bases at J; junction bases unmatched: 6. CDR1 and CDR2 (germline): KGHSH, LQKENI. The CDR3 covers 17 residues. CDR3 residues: CASSRDRPSSYNSPLHF. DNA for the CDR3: TGTGCCAGCTCACGGGACAGACCTAGCTCCTATAATTCACCCCTCCACTTT.